The entry below gives a single T cell receptor (beta chain) sequence along with its context. What it recognizes is unknown. Noted treatment: about 20 received Ad26.COV2.S at low or high dose, single or two shots; about five received placebo; per-sample allocation not given. At day 63 after the first vaccine or placebo injection, samples were drawn. Wuhan-strain spike was delivered by a replication-incompetent Ad26 vector. These data belong to a study of Ad26.COV2.S vaccination and SARS-CoV-2 variants. General study results and limits: Using TCR breadth and depth analyses may have led to underestimated total T cell responses.

Measured with immunoSEQ multiplex PCR; TCRdb has only the in-frame clones, and not every one. The repertoire holds roughly 510,000 clones, 70% to 90% seen once, with 9.5% to 15% in the top ten. The source was peripheral blood, collected in a trial of Ad26.COV2.S vaccine versus placebo. The sequence came from a person between 18 and 65 years old who received the Ad26.COV2.S COVID-19 vaccine or a placebo.

In nucleotides, the CDR3 is TGTGCCAGCAGTTTAATCTCGGGGGGTGGCTACACCTTC. It specifies CASSLISGGGYTF. The chain is built from TRBV12-3 or TRBV12-4 and TRBJ1-2, with D perhaps matching TRBD1 (5 bases). Between the trimmed V and J ends, which lost 2 bases and 7 bases, there was a span of 11 bases. The CDR3 consists of 13 residues.